These T cell receptor beta chains were read from a single sample in a study of control samples from healthy donors and cancer patients. TCRdb keeps only in-frame clones here, not all; method: immunoSEQ multiplex PCR. Seen here are approximately 170,000 clones, 80% to 95% observed once, and the top ten hold over 3.5%. The specimen sequenced was blood. The source is a woman aged 55-70 years in good health. CDR3s leave out the opening cysteine and the closing phenylalanine or tryptophan.

CDR3aa: ASSPSPTGSNYGYT
v_gene: TRBV18

CDR3aa: AIRGVWDNYGYT
v_gene: TRBV10-3

CDR3aa: ASRPQTAVGETQY
v_gene: TRBV6-5

CDR3aa: ASSRSTGGGETQY
v_gene: TRBV4-3

CDR3aa: ASTSQIEGGYT
v_gene: TRBV7-2

CDR3aa: ASSLVTTGVMDEQF
v_gene: TRBV7-2

CDR3aa: ASSMGQGHNSPLH
v_gene: TRBV5-6

CDR3aa: ASSNRDRGADTQY
v_gene: TRBV5-4

CDR3aa: ASSSIPGQPYEQY
v_gene: TRBV19

CDR3aa: ASSRGQGASWAF
v_gene: TRBV5-6

CDR3aa: ASSQFEWNGEGTGELF
v_gene: TRBV4-3

CDR3aa: ASMAIVNTEAF
v_gene: TRBV25-1

CDR3aa: ASSQQGFDVEQY
v_gene: TRBV6-2/TRBV6-3

CDR3aa: ASSVGRSYNSPLH
v_gene: TRBV2

CDR3aa: ASSQKGHSGNTIY
v_gene: TRBV11-1

CDR3aa: ASSLGDRGLNEQF
v_gene: TRBV5-4

CDR3aa: ASSSGSGWTGELF
v_gene: TRBV5-1

CDR3aa: ASSKRTGAYNEQF
v_gene: TRBV11-2